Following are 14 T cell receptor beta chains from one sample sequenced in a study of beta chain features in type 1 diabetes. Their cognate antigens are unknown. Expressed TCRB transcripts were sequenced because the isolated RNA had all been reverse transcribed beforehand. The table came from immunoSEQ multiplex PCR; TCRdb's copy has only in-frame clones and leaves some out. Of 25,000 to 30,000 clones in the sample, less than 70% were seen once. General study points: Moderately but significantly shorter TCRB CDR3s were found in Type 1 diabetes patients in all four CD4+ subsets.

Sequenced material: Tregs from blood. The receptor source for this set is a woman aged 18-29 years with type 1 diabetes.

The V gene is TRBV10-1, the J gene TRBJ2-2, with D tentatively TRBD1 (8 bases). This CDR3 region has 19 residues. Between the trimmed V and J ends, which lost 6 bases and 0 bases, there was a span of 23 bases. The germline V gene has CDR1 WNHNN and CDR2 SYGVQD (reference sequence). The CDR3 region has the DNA TGCGCCAGCAGCGGGAGGACCAGGGGGCTAAAATCGAACACCGGGGAGCTGTTTTTT. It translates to CASSGRTRGLKSNTGELFF.

The CDR3 sequence is CASSGSLAGQDEQFF. CDR3 in DNA: TGTGCCAGTAGTGGGTCACTAGCGGGGCAGGATGAGCAGTTCTTC. The V gene is TRBV19, the J gene TRBJ2-1, with 10 bases aligning to TRBD2. Germline loops: CDR1 LNHDA, CDR2 SQIVND (reference sequence). The CDR3 has 15 amino acids. V gave up 5 bases and J gave up 8 bases; unmatched junction bases: 9.

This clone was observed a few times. CDR3 nucleotides: TGTGCCAGCAGTCCGGACAGCCTCAAAAACATTCAGTACTTC. Protein: CASSPDSLKNIQYF. The chain has TRBV5-4 and TRBJ2-4, with a weak D call TRBD1 (6 bases). V was pared by 5 bases and J by 3 bases, with 12 bases between. The V gene's germline CDR1 is SGHNT and CDR2 YYREEE (reference sequence). The CDR3 sequence is 14 residues long. Full variable domain (rest looked up from reference TRBV5-4 and TRBJ2-4): ETGVTQSPTHLIKTRGQQVTLRCSSQSGHNTVSWYQQALGQGPQFIFQYYREEENGRGNFPPRFSGLQFPNYSSELNVNALELDDSALYLCASSPDSLKNIQYFGAGTRLSVL.

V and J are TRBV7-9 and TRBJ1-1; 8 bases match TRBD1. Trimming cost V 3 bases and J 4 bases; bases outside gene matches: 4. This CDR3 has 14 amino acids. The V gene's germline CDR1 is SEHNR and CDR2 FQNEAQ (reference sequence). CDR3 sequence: CASSFRGRVTEAFF. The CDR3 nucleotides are TGTGCCAGCAGCTTCAGGGGGCGCGTCACTGAAGCTTTCTTT.

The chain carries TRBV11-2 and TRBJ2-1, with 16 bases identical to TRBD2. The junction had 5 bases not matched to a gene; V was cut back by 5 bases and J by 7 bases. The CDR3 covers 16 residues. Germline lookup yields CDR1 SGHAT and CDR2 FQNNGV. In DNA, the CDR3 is TGTGCCAGCAGCCCCGGGACTAGCGGGAGGGAAAATGAGCAGTTCTTC. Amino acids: CASSPGTSGRENEQFF.

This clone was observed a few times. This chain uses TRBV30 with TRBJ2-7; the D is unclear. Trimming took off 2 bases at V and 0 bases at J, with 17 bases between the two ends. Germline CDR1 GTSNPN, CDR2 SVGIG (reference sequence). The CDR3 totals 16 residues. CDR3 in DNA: TGTGCCTGGAGTTTCATAAACAGTGAGTCCTCCTACGAGCAGTACTTC. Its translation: CAWSFINSESSYEQYF.

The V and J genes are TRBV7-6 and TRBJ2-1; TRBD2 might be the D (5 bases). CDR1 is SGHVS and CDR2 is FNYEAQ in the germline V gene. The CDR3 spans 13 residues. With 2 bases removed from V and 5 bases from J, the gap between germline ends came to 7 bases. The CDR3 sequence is CASSLIGNNEQFF. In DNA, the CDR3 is TGTGCCAGCAGCTTAATCGGGAACAATGAGCAGTTCTTC.

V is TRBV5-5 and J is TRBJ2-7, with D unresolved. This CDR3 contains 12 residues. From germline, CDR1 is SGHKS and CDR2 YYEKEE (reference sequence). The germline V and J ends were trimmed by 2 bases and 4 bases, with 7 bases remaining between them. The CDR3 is CASSLDFYEQYV. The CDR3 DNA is TGTGCCAGCAGCTTAGACTTTTACGAGCAGTACGTC.

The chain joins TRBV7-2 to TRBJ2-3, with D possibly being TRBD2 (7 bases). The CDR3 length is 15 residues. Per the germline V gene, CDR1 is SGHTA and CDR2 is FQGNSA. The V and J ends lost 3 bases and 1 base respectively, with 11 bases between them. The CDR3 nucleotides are TGTGCCAGCAGCTTGTCGCGGGGGCGCACAGATACGCAGTATTTT. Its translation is CASSLSRGRTDTQYF.

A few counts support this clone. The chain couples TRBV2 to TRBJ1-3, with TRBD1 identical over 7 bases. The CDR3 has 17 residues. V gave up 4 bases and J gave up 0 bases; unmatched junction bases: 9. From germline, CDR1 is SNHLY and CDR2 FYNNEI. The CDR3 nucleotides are TGTGCCAGCAGTGCCCTCGGACAGGTCAGCTCTGGAAACACCATATATTTT. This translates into CASSALGQVSSGNTIYF.

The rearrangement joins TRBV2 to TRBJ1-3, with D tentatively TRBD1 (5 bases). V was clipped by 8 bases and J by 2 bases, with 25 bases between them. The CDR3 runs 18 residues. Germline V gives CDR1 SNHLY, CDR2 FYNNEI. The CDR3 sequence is CASRSGGYRGRPGNTIYF. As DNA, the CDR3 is TGTGCCAGCCGATCGGGAGGGTACCGGGGGAGACCTGGAAACACCATATATTTT.

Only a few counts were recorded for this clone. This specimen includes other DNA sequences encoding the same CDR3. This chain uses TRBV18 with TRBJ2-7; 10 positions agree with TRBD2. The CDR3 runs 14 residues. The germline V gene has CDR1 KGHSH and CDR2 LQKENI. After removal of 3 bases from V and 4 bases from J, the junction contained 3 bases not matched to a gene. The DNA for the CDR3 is TGTGCCAGCTCACCTGCTAGCGGGAGTTACGAGCAGTACTTC. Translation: CASSPASGSYEQYF.

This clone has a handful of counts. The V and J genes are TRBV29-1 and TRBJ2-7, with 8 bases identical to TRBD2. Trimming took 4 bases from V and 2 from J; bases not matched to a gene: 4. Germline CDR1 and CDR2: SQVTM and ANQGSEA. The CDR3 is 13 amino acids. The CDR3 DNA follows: TGCAGCGTTGTCACTAGCGGCACCTACGAGCAGTACGTC. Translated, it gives CSVVTSGTYEQYV.

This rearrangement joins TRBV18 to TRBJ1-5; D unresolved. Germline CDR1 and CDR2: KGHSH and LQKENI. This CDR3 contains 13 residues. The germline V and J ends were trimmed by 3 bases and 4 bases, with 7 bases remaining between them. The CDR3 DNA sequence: TGTGCCAGCTCACCGGAGTTGAATCAGCCCCAGCATTTT. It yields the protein CASSPELNQPQHF.